The 22 T cell receptor beta chains given below trace back to one sample, sequenced in a study of blood T cell repertoires in COVID-19. TCRdb keeps only in-frame clones here, not all; method: immunoSEQ multiplex PCR. The sample holds a few hundred thousand clones, roughly 87% seen once. The source material was PBMCs or T cells enriched from blood (not recorded which). These receptors all come from a woman aged 25 to 45 who had recovered from COVID-19.

Only a few counts were recorded for this clone. The V call is TRBV20-1, the J call TRBJ2-7; no firm D call. Germline assignment: CDR1 DFQATT and CDR2 SNEGSKA (reference sequence). Between the trimmed V and J ends, which lost 3 bases and 2 bases, there was a span of 17 bases. The length of the CDR3 is 15 residues. CDR3 residues: CSASPDTTSTYEQYF. In DNA form, the CDR3 reads TGCAGTGCTAGTCCAGACACCACCTCCACCTACGAGCAGTACTTC.

V and J are TRBV2 and TRBJ2-5; 7 nucleotides align to TRBD1. Unmatched junction bases numbered 10, after V lost 2 bases and J lost 4 bases. Germline CDR1 is SNHLY and CDR2 is FYNNEI. CDR3 length: 16 residues. The CDR3 loop reads CASSEWKGRGTETQYF. The CDR3 DNA reads TGTGCCAGCAGTGAATGGAAGGGCAGGGGGACAGAGACCCAGTACTTC.

V usage is TRBV5-1 and J usage is TRBJ1-6, with a tentative D call TRBD1 (5 bases). The V and J ends lost 4 bases and 6 bases respectively, with 14 bases between them. CDR1 and CDR2 from the germline V gene are SGHRS and YFSETQ. This CDR3 has 15 residues. CDR3 coding DNA: TGCGCCAGCAGCGAGCGGCCCGGGGGTAATTCACCCCTCCACTTT. Its translation: CASSERPGGNSPLHF.

V usage is TRBV9 and J usage is TRBJ1-1, with D unclear. CDR3 length: 13 residues. The V and J ends lost 3 bases and 1 base respectively, with 7 bases between them. The germline gives CDR1 SGDLS, CDR2 YYNGEE. The CDR3 sequence is CASSADSNTEAFF. The CDR3 DNA reads TGTGCCAGCAGCGCCGACTCGAACACTGAAGCTTTCTTT.

V and J are TRBV5-1 and TRBJ2-5; 10 bases are a match to TRBD1. V was pared by 4 bases and J by 4 bases, with 10 bases of the junction left unmatched. In germline, CDR1 is SGHRS, CDR2 YFSETQ. The CDR3 length is 16 residues. In DNA, the CDR3 is TGCGCCAGCAGCCTAGACCCCGGGACAGGGGCAGAGACCCAGTACTTC. It is translated as CASSLDPGTGAETQYF.

This clone is a singleton in its sample. This chain joins TRBV7-9 and TRBJ1-2; perhaps TRBD1 as D (5 bases). The CDR3 length is 13 residues. Germline values: CDR1 SEHNR, CDR2 FQNEAQ (reference sequence). V was shortened by 0 bases and J by 6 bases, with 8 bases between the two germline ends. CDR3 in DNA: TGTGCCAGCAGCTTAGCGCCAGGGCATGGCTACACCTTC. This codes for CASSLAPGHGYTF.

This clone showed up many times. In nucleotides, the CDR3 is TGCGCCAGCAGCTTCGGTGGTCGAGTTAGTGCCGGGGAGCTGTTTTTT. It encodes CASSFGGRVSAGELFF. V usage is TRBV5-1 and J usage is TRBJ2-2; D gene unclear. Germline assignment: CDR1 SGHRS and CDR2 YFSETQ. The CDR3 length is 16 residues. The V end lost 2 bases, the J end lost 6 bases, and 17 bases lay between the germline ends.

V and J are TRBV5-1 and TRBJ1-5, with TRBD1 matching over 8 bases. This CDR3 region has 15 residues. After removal of 1 base from V and 3 bases from J, the junction contained 3 bases not matched to a gene. CDR1 and CDR2 (germline): SGHRS, YFSETQ. The CDR3 reads CASSLTGGTNQPQHF. In DNA, the CDR3 is TGCGCCAGCAGCTTGACAGGGGGGACCAATCAGCCCCAGCATTTT.

The chain combines TRBV2 with TRBJ1-2, with unresolved D. The ends were cut back, 3 bases at V and 1 base at J, with 12 bases in the middle. The CDR3 length is 15 residues. Germline V CDR1 and CDR2: SNHLY, FYNNEI. CDR3 in DNA: TGTGCCAGCAGTGATAGAGCCCCTCATAACTATGGCTACACCTTC. It yields the protein CASSDRAPHNYGYTF.

This clone appeared a single time. The rearrangement links TRBV9 to TRBJ1-6; no clear D gene. Germline assignment: CDR1 SGDLS and CDR2 YYNGEE. CDR3 size: 17 residues. Trimming left V 0 bases short and J 0 bases short, with 10 bases between. CDR3 protein: CASSVEAARSYNSPLHF. The CDR3 bases are TGTGCCAGCAGCGTAGAGGCGGCCCGCTCCTATAATTCACCCCTCCACTTT.

The V gene is TRBV3-1 (or the pseudogene TRBV3-2), the J gene TRBJ2-1; the D is unclear. Germline V CDR1 and CDR2: LGHDT, YNNKEL (reference sequence). V was clipped by 1 base and J by 7 bases, with 5 bases between them. This CDR3 comprises 12 residues. CDR3 residues: CASSQVANEQFF. The CDR3 region has the DNA TGTGCCAGCAGCCAAGTCGCGAATGAGCAGTTCTTC.

J is TRBJ2-3 and V is TRBV30; D may be TRBD2 (6 bases). Per the germline V gene, CDR1 is GTSNPN and CDR2 is SVGIG (reference sequence). The V end lost 4 bases, the J end lost 0 bases, and 11 bases lay between the germline ends. The CDR3 covers 14 residues. CDR3 sequence (DNA): TGTGCCTGGACCGGCGGGGTTAGCACAGATACGCAGTATTTT. Its translation is CAWTGGVSTDTQYF.

The CDR3 DNA is TGTGCCAGCAGCTTAGCGGTTACAGGGGTTAATGAAAAACTGTTTTTT. Protein product: CASSLAVTGVNEKLFF. The chain couples TRBV7-9 to TRBJ1-4; the match to TRBD1 covers 7 bases. Germline CDR1 is SEHNR and CDR2 is FQNEAQ (reference sequence). The CDR3 is 16 amino acids. J gave up 4 bases and V 0 bases, and 5 bases lay outside the gene matches.

The rearrangement links TRBV30 to TRBJ2-7, with 11 bases identical to TRBD1. With V trimmed by 0 bases and J by 6 bases, 4 bases remained unmatched. The CDR3 has 14 residues. Looked up from germline, CDR1 is GTSNPN and CDR2 is SVGIG (reference sequence). CDR3 sequence reads: CAWSVTGTGGEQYF. CDR3 nucleotide sequence: TGTGCCTGGAGTGTAACCGGGACAGGGGGCGAGCAGTACTTC.

The chain has TRBV5-1 and TRBJ1-1, with no clear D. Germline V gene lookup returns CDR1 SGHRS and CDR2 YFSETQ. Trimming removed 8 bases at V and 2 bases at J, with 10 bases between. The CDR3 totals 12 residues. The CDR3 nucleotides read TGCGCCAGTGGGCGGGGAAACACTGAAGCTTTCTTT. Translation gives CASGRGNTEAFF.

This rearrangement joins TRBV5-1 to TRBJ1-6, with a tentative D call TRBD1 (5 bases). V was clipped by 0 bases and J by 9 bases, with 13 bases between them. CDR3 length equals 15 residues. Germline V gives CDR1 SGHRS, CDR2 YFSETQ. The CDR3 nucleotides are TGCGCCAGCAGCTTGGGCGACAGAATGGCTTCACCCCTCCACTTT. Amino acids: CASSLGDRMASPLHF.

This rearrangement joins TRBV5-4 to TRBJ1-6; D unclear. CDR1 is SGHNT and CDR2 is YYREEE in the germline V gene (reference sequence). The CDR3 length is 13 residues. Trimming pared 3 bases from V and 10 bases from J, leaving 11 bases between. The chain's CDR3 is CASSYIGGSPLHF. CDR3 DNA: TGTGCCAGCAGCTATATAGGAGGATCACCCCTCCACTTT.

The V gene is TRBV7-2, the J gene TRBJ1-1; D ambiguous. V was shortened by 1 base and J by 5 bases, with 11 bases between the two germline ends. CDR3 size: 14 residues. Germline CDR1 reads SGHTA; CDR2 reads FQGNSA. For the CDR3, the DNA is TGTGCCAGCAGCTTAGTGATGCCGGGGACTGAAGCTTTCTTT. Residues: CASSLVMPGTEAFF. Full variable domain (remainder filled in from reference TRBV7-2 and TRBJ1-1): GAGVSQSPSNKVTEKGKDVELRCDPISGHTALYWYRQSLGQGLEFLIYFQGNSAPDKSGLPSDRFSAERTGGSVSTLTIQRTQQEDSAVYLCASSLVMPGTEAFFGQGTRLTVV.

J is TRBJ2-1 and V is TRBV18, with 11 bases fitting TRBD2. Germline trimming cut 3 bases from V and 5 bases from J; bases unmatched to any gene: 6. CDR3 length: 16 residues. Germline CDR1 is KGHSH and CDR2 is LQKENI. The CDR3 sequence: CASSPIAGGPDNEQFF. The CDR3 DNA reads TGTGCCAGCTCACCTATAGCGGGGGGGCCGGACAATGAGCAGTTCTTC.

This clone was seen only a few times. This chain links TRBV7-2 with TRBJ1-4, with 8 positions matching TRBD1. Germline V CDR1 and CDR2: SGHTA, FQGNSA. V shed 5 bases, J shed 4 bases, and the junction held 9 bases outside the gene matches. This CDR3 has 16 amino acids. CDR3 coding DNA: TGTGCCAGCAGCCTCCTAGGCAGGGGGCTTAATGAAAAACTGTTTTTT. Translating it yields CASSLLGRGLNEKLFF.

This clone was detected only a few times. The CDR3 spells CASSPMFPSTPLHF. CDR3 DNA: TGTGCCAGCAGCCCTATGTTCCCTTCGACACCCCTCCACTTT. The chain uses TRBV7-9 and TRBJ1-6; no definite D call. The CDR3 consists of 14 residues. Germline CDR1 and CDR2: SEHNR and FQNEAQ (reference sequence). Between the trimmed V and J ends, which lost 5 bases and 11 bases, there was a span of 16 bases.

This chain uses TRBV29-1 with TRBJ1-2; D is ambiguous. Germline CDR1 SQVTM, CDR2 ANQGSEA. The V gene lost 3 bases and the J gene lost 8 bases, with 16 bases spanning the gap. CDR3 length: 13 residues. The CDR3 loop reads CSVDMGATVGYTF. For the CDR3, the DNA is TGCAGCGTTGATATGGGCGCGACGGTCGGCTACACCTTC.